One and the same sample provided the 19 T cell receptor beta chains below, sequenced in a study of blood T cell repertoires in COVID-19. Data came from immunoSEQ multiplex PCR; TCRdb stores just in-frame clones and leaves some out. The sample lists approximately 190,000 clones, about 86% occurring once. Material for sequencing was PBMCs or T cells enriched from blood (not recorded which). These receptors were taken from a man aged 35 to 55 who had recovered from COVID-19.

The gene calls are TRBV12-5 and TRBJ1-1, with D tentatively TRBD1 (5 bases). The germline CDR1 and CDR2 sequences are LGHNT and FRNRAP. V was clipped by 2 bases and J by 4 bases, with 11 bases between them. The CDR3 runs 14 residues. CDR3 in DNA: TGTGCTAGTGGTTTGACCCTGGGGGGCACTGAAGCTTTCTTT. This encodes CASGLTLGGTEAFF.

The CDR3 DNA sequence: TGCAGCGGGGACACCGGGTATGGCTACACCTTC. Residues: CSGDTGYGYTF. The V gene is TRBV29-1, the J gene TRBJ1-2, with a weak D call TRBD1 (6 bases). Germline CDR1 SQVTM, CDR2 ANQGSEA. The CDR3 consists of 11 residues. V lost 7 bases to trimming and J lost 5 bases, with 11 bases between them. The full variable domain, rest sourced from reference TRBV29-1 and TRBJ1-2, is SAVISQKPSRDICQRGTSLTIQCQVDSQVTMMFWYRQQPGQSLTLIATANQGSEATYESGFVIDKFPISRPNLTFSTLTVSNMSPEDSSIYLCSGDTGYGYTFGSGTRLTVV.

This rearrangement joins TRBV14 to TRBJ1-2; D is possibly TRBD1 (6 bases). Trimming shortened V by 4 bases and J by 4 bases, and 7 bases separated the two germline ends. The germline CDR1 and CDR2 sequences are SGHDN and FVKESK. There are 12 residues in the CDR3. CDR3 residues: CASSPTGYGYTF. CDR3 DNA sequence: TGTGCCAGCAGCCCGACAGGCTATGGCTACACCTTC. The whole variable domain, filled in from reference TRBV14 and TRBJ1-2, reads EAGVTQFPSHSVIEKGQTVTLRCDPISGHDNLYWYRRVMGKEIKFLLHFVKESKQDESGMPNNRFLAERTGGTYSTLKVQPAELEDSGVYFCASSPTGYGYTFGSGTRLTVV.

The chain combines TRBV28 with TRBJ2-7; 8 nucleotides match TRBD1. Per germline, CDR1 MDHEN and CDR2 SYDVKM. V dropped 7 bases and J dropped 2; count of bases not matched to a gene: 13. CDR3 length: 16 amino acids. The CDR3 loop is CASTDLSGGAPYEQYF. The CDR3 DNA reads TGTGCCAGCACGGATCTGTCAGGGGGCGCCCCCTACGAGCAGTACTTC.

V gene TRBV28 combines with J gene TRBJ1-4, with D possibly being TRBD1 (5 bases). This CDR3 is built from 12 residues. The germline V and J ends were trimmed by 3 bases and 7 bases, with 6 bases remaining between them. Germline values: CDR1 MDHEN, CDR2 SYDVKM. The CDR3, as DNA: TGTGCCAGCAGTTTGGGGGGTGAAAAACTGTTTTTT. Its translation: CASSLGGEKLFF.

V gene TRBV28 combines with J gene TRBJ1-1; TRBD1 agrees at 8 bases. This CDR3 is 15 amino acids long. Germline V gene data show CDR1 as MDHEN and CDR2 as SYDVKM. V trimming: 6 bases; J trimming: 0 bases; junction bases outside the gene matches: 6. CDR3: CASRTGALLNTEAFF. Here the CDR3 DNA reads TGTGCCAGCAGGACAGGGGCCCTACTGAACACTGAAGCTTTCTTT.

This chain uses TRBV20-1 with TRBJ2-7; 11 bases are shared with TRBD2. CDR1 and CDR2 (germline): DFQATT, SNEGSKA (reference sequence). This CDR3 region has 14 residues. V gave up 3 bases and J gave up 3 bases; unmatched junction bases: 4. In DNA, the CDR3 is TGCAGTGCTAGTTCAACTAGCGGGGGCTACGAGCAGTACTTC. This translates into CSASSTSGGYEQYF.

The chain carries TRBV2 and TRBJ2-7; no reliable D call. CDR3 length: 14 amino acids. With 1 base removed from V and 2 bases from J, the gap between germline ends came to 9 bases. Germline assignment: CDR1 SNHLY and CDR2 FYNNEI. The CDR3 loop is CASSEDRRTYEQYF. DNA of the CDR3: TGTGCCAGCAGTGAAGACAGACGTACCTACGAGCAGTACTTC.

The chain joins TRBV10-3 to TRBJ2-6; 7 bases map to TRBD1. The V and J ends lost 4 bases and 0 bases, in that order; junction bases with no gene match: 6. The CDR3 extends over 17 amino acids. CDR1 and CDR2 (germline): ENHRY, SYGVKD. CDR3: CAISGVGGVSGANVLTF. CDR3 nucleotide sequence: TGTGCCATCAGTGGGGTAGGGGGCGTCTCTGGGGCCAACGTCCTGACTTTC.

The chain joins TRBV21-1 to TRBJ1-2; the tabulated D call, TRBD1, remains unverified against the DNA. TRBV21-1 represents a pseudogene. The CDR3 contains 13 residues. CDR3 coding DNA: TGTGCCTGCCAAGGGACAGGGGTAGTTGGCTACACCTTC. Protein product: CACQGTGVVGYTF.

This rearrangement joins TRBV7-9 to TRBJ2-1, with 8 positions matching TRBD2. V was pared by 10 bases and J by 7 bases, with 3 bases of the junction left unmatched. The CDR3 runs to 11 residues. The germline CDR1 and CDR2 sequences are SEHNR and FQNEAQ (reference sequence). As DNA, the CDR3 is TGTGCCACCCGGGAGGGTAATGAGCAGTTCTTC. Translated: CATREGNEQFF.

CDR3 nucleotides: TGTGCCAGCAGCCCTTTGACAGGGGGACACACTGAAGCTTTCTTT. Amino acid sequence: CASSPLTGGHTEAFF. J is TRBJ1-1 and V is TRBV5-4, with 9 bases fitting TRBD1. The germline V gene has CDR1 SGHNT and CDR2 YYREEE (reference sequence). V shed 4 bases and J 3 bases; nucleotides not matched to a gene: 7. This CDR3 has 15 amino acids.

The V call is TRBV6-5, the J call TRBJ1-6; 8 bases map to TRBD1. The CDR3 has 15 amino acids. Germline V lookup: CDR1 MNHEY, CDR2 SVGAGI. With V trimmed by 6 bases and J by 8 bases, 9 bases remained unmatched. CDR3 in amino acids: CASSPSGTGHSPLHF. Here the CDR3 DNA reads TGTGCCAGCAGCCCCTCCGGGACAGGTCATTCACCCCTCCACTTT.

V and J are TRBV27 and TRBJ1-2; D might be TRBD1 (6 bases). Germline lookup yields CDR1 MNHEY and CDR2 SMNVEV (reference sequence). The CDR3 totals 14 residues. V dropped 0 bases and J dropped 8 bases, with 13 bases sitting between them. CDR3 DNA sequence: TGTGCCAGCAGTTTATCGCCAGGGGTAATGGGCTACACCTTC. This sequence encodes CASSLSPGVMGYTF.

V is TRBV27 and J is TRBJ1-1; weak D call: TRBD1 (5 bases). The CDR3 runs 12 residues. CDR1 is MNHEY, CDR2 SMNVEV, per germline (reference sequence). V was cut by 8 bases and J by 5 bases, with 12 bases left in between. The CDR3 protein is CASRDGGTEAFF. DNA for the CDR3: TGTGCCAGCCGGGACGGGGGGACTGAAGCTTTCTTT.

The chain joins TRBV4-2 to TRBJ1-2, with TRBD1 as a possible D gene (6 bases). Germline assignment: CDR1 LGHNA and CDR2 YNFKEQ. The CDR3 is made up of 17 amino acids. V was pared by 0 bases and J by 7 bases, with 21 bases between. The CDR3 DNA reads TGTGCCAGCAGCCAAGATCTAGGGTCAGGGGATAGGTTTGGCTACACCTTC. Its translation is CASSQDLGSGDRFGYTF.

The rearrangement joins TRBV10-3 to TRBJ1-1; the D gene is possibly TRBD1 (5 bases). V was shortened by 9 bases and J by 7 bases, with 21 bases between the two germline ends. The CDR3 spans 14 residues. Germline V gene lookup returns CDR1 ENHRY and CDR2 SYGVKD. Here the CDR3 DNA reads TGTGCCATTTTCTCTCCGGGGCGGGGGAATGAAGCTTTCTTT. Protein sequence: CAIFSPGRGNEAFF.

This chain links TRBV18 with TRBJ1-1, with unresolved D. The CDR3 has 14 amino acids. Germline assignment: CDR1 KGHSH and CDR2 LQKENI. Between the trimmed V and J ends, which lost 3 bases and 0 bases, there was a span of 8 bases. In DNA form, the CDR3 reads TGTGCCAGCTCACCGTCACAGATGAACACTGAAGCTTTCTTT. Translating gives CASSPSQMNTEAFF.

This clone was picked up a small number of times. The chain is built from TRBV29-1 and TRBJ1-2; D is perhaps TRBD1 (6 bases). This CDR3 has 12 amino acids. V lost 7 bases and J lost 4, with 13 bases in between. In germline, CDR1 is SQVTM, CDR2 ANQGSEA. CDR3: CSADSLIYGYTF. The CDR3 DNA follows: TGCAGCGCGGACAGCCTTATCTATGGCTACACCTTC.